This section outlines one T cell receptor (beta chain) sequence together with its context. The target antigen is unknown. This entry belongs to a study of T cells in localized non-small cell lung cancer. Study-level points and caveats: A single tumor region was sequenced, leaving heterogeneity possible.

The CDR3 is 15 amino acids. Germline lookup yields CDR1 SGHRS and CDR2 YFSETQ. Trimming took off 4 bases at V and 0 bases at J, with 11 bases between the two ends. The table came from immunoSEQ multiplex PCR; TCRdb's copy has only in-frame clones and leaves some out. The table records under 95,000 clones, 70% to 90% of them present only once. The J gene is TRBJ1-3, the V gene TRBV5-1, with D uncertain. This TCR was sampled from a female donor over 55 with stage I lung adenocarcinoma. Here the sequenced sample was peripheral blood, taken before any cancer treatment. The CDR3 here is CASSVGVHSGNTIYF. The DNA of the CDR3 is TGCGCCAGCAGCGTCGGAGTGCACTCTGGAAACACCATATATTTT.